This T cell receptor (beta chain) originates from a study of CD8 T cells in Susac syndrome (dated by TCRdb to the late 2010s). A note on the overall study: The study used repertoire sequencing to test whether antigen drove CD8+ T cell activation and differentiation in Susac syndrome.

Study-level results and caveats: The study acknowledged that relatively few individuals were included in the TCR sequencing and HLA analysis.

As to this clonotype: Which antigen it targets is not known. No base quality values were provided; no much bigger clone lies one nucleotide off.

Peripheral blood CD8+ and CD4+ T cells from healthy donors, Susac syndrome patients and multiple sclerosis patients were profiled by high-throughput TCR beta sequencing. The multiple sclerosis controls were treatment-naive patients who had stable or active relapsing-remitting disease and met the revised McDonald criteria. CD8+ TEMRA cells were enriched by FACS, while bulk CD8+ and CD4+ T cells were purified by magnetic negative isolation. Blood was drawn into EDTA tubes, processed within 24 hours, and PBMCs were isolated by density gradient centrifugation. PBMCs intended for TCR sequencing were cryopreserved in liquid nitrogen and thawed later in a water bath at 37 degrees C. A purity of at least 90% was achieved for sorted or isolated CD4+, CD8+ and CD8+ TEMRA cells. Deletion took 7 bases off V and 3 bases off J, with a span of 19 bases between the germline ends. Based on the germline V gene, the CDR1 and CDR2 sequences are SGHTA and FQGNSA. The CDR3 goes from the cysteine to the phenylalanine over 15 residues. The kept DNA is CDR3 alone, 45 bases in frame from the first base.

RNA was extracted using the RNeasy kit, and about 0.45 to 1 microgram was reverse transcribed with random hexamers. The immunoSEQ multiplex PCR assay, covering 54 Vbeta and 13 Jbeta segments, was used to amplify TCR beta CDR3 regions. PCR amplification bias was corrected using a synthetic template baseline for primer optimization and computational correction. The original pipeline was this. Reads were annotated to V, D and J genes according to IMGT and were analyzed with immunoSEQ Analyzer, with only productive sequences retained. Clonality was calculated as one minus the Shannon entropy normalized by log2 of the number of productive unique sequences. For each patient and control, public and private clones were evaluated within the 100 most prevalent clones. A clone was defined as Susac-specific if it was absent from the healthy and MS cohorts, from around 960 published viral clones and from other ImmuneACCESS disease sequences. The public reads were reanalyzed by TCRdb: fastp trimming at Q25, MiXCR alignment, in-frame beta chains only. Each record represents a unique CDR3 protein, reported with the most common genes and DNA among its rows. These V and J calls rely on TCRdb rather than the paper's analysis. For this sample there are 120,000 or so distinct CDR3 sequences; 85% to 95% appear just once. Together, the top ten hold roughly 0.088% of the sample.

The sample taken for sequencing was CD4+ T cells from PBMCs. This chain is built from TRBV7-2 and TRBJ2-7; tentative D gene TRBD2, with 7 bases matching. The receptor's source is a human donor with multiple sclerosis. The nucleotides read TGTGCCAGCACTTTAAGGGGGGGCTGGGACTACGAGCAGTACTTC. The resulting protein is CASTLRGGWDYEQYF.